This is a list of T cell receptor beta chains from one sample in a study of blood T cells in healthy people across ages. One entry per CDR3 protein, called by TCRdb with MiXCR from the 5' RACE reads. The table has 750,000 or so distinct CDR3 sequences, roughly 25% seen once; the top ten hold more than 8%. The sample also formed part of further work on T cells of mothers and their children.

Sequenced material: blood. Receptor source: a boy younger than 18 in good health. Both conserved end residues are part of each CDR3.

V | CDR3
TRBV15 | CATSTQGGSGANVLTF
TRBV5-1 | CASSPTGTSRQETQYF
TRBV7-9 | CASSLGRSETDTQYF
TRBV28 | CASRPPQGVAKNIQYF
TRBV7-2 | CASSLGRYQETQYF
TRBV7-6 | CASSLVRGGEKLFF
TRBV28 | CASSALGPTTGTDTQYF
TRBV7-2 | CASSLPARSAGPYQETQYF
TRBV29-1 | CSVATTEETQYF
TRBV4-1 | CASSQEPVQTLNEKLFF
TRBV12-5 | CASGLVHSRGGSYEAFF